What follows are 32 T cell receptor beta chains derived from one specimen sequenced in a study of blood T cells in healthy people across ages. A second PCR, run for roughly 7 to 12 cycles, used a sample-barcoded 5' primer plus a J-beta primer mix. From the 5' RACE reads, TCRdb called clonotypes with MiXCR, one entry per CDR3 protein. The sample lists around 1.7 million distinct CDR3 sequences; 25% to 30% were seen once. The source material was blood. These receptors were taken from a woman under 40 in good health.

This chain links TRBV10-1 with TRBJ2-1; TRBD1 agrees at 8 bases. Germline-derived CDR1 and CDR2 are WNHNN and SYGVQD (reference sequence). V lost 10 bases, J lost 0 bases, and 17 bases stayed unmatched. The CDR3 extends over 18 amino acids. CDR3 in DNA: TGCGCCACCCCAACGGGCAGGGGGCCCTTTCACTCCTACAATGAGCAGTTCTTC. It encodes CATPTGRGPFHSYNEQFF.

This clonotype was seen more than once but under ten times. The V gene is TRBV6-6, the J gene TRBJ2-3, with D perhaps assigned TRBD1 or TRBD2 (5 bases each). The germline CDR1 and CDR2 sequences are MNHNY and SVGAGI (reference sequence). This CDR3 comprises 15 residues. V was shortened by 7 bases and J by 4 bases, with 18 bases between the two germline ends. Here the CDR3 reads CASTGATGMADTQYF. The CDR3 coding sequence is TGTGCCAGCACCGGGGCCACCGGGATGGCAGATACGCAGTATTTT.

The J gene is TRBJ2-2, the V gene TRBV9; possible D gene TRBD2, 6 bases. The CDR3 runs to 13 residues. The germline V gene encodes CDR1 SGDLS and CDR2 YYNGEE. The V gene lost 3 bases and the J gene lost 7 bases, with 10 bases spanning the gap. The CDR3 spells CASSDPGDGELFF. CDR3 nucleotides: TGTGCCAGCAGCGACCCGGGGGACGGGGAGCTGTTTTTT.

The chain combines TRBV21-1 with TRBJ2-7; the table assigns TRBD1, which was not confirmed against the DNA. TRBV21-1 is a documented pseudogene. The CDR3 has 13 amino acids. In DNA form, the CDR3 reads TGTGTCATCACCATCCCCTGCTCCTACGAGCAGTACTTC. Amino acids: CVITIPCSYEQYF.

In this sample, this clonotype turned up a few times. V and J are TRBV29-1 and TRBJ2-3; D is undetermined. Germline CDR1 is SQVTM and CDR2 is ANQGSEA. This CDR3 has 14 residues. This chain's CDR3 is CIVLQNMLTDTQYF. CDR3 in DNA: TGCATCGTCCTCCAAAATATGTTGACAGATACGCAGTATTTT.

The J gene is TRBJ1-1, the V gene TRBV7-9; D is unclear. CDR3 size: 14 residues. Trimming shortened V by 5 bases and J by 10 bases, and 20 bases separated the two germline ends. The germline V gene has CDR1 SEHNR and CDR2 FQNEAQ (reference sequence). Here the CDR3 DNA reads TGTGCCAGCAGCCCCGCTTGGGGAAGGTTCGGAGCTTTCTTT. Translating it yields CASSPAWGRFGAFF.

Only a few counts were recorded for this clonotype. The chain links TRBV2 to TRBJ2-7; 10 nucleotides align to TRBD1. J gave up 4 bases and V 8 bases, and 8 bases lay outside the gene matches. This CDR3 contains 14 residues. From germline, CDR1 is SNHLY and CDR2 FYNNEI. Here the CDR3 DNA reads TGTGCCAGCCTCCGGGACAGGGGAGGGTACGAGCAGTACTTC. Its translation: CASLRDRGGYEQYF.

This sequence joins TRBV12-3 or TRBV12-4 and TRBJ2-1; D unresolved. The CDR3 sequence is 13 residues long. Trimming took off 1 base at V and 7 bases at J, with 8 bases between the two ends. Here the CDR3 DNA reads TGTGCCAGCAGTTTAGTGCGACAAAATGAGCAGTTCTTC. It codes for CASSLVRQNEQFF.

The chain couples TRBV30 to TRBJ1-2; no clear D gene. The length of the CDR3 is 13 residues. CDR1 GTSNPN and CDR2 SVGIG come from the germline V gene (reference sequence). V gave up 3 bases and J gave up 2 bases, with 10 bases separating them. CDR3 coding DNA: TGTGCCTGGAGGATCGATGACAACTATGGCTACACCTTC. Encoded protein: CAWRIDDNYGYTF.

This clonotype was seen a handful of times. For the CDR3, the DNA is TGTGCCAGCAGCTTAGCACTAGCGGGAGTCGGTGATACGCAGTATTTT. Its translation: CASSLALAGVGDTQYF. The chain has TRBV7-2 and TRBJ2-3, with TRBD2 identical over 11 bases. The CDR3 covers 16 residues. Germline CDR1 and CDR2: SGHTA and FQGNSA. Trimming at V came to 0 bases and at J to 6 bases, leaving 5 bases not matched to a gene. The full variable domain, with the rest looked up from reference TRBV7-2 and TRBJ2-3, is GAGVSQSPSNKVTEKGKDVELRCDPISGHTALYWYRQSLGQGLEFLIYFQGNSAPDKSGLPSDRFSAERTGGSVSTLTIQRTQQEDSAVYLCASSLALAGVGDTQYFGPGTRLTVL.

This clonotype came up a few times. The chain uses TRBV6-5 and TRBJ2-2, with 11 bases matching TRBD2. The trim removed 6 bases at V and 6 bases at J, leaving 9 bases unmatched. CDR3 length equals 16 residues. CDR1 is MNHEY and CDR2 is SVGAGI in the germline V gene. Here the CDR3 reads CASSSPGLAGAGELFF. In DNA form, the CDR3 reads TGTGCCAGCAGCTCTCCCGGACTAGCGGGCGCCGGGGAGCTGTTTTTT.

Concerning this clonotype itself: One junction end does not reproduce the germline sequence, and a read error may be involved. The chain has TRBV7-2 and TRBJ1-2; D is uncertain. This CDR3 has 12 residues. Germline V gene data show CDR1 as SGHTA and CDR2 as FQGNSA. Here the CDR3 DNA reads TGTGCCGGCAGCCTATCAGACTATGGCTACACCTTC. It encodes CAGSLSDYGYTF.

To note about this clonotype: A much larger clone differs from this one at a single base, so this may be a read error. The rearrangement uses TRBV29-1 and TRBJ2-5; 10 bases map to TRBD2. This CDR3 spans 14 amino acids. Germline V CDR1 and CDR2: SQVTM, ANQGSEA. The CDR3 loop is CSVEGLAAYNEQYF. The CDR3 nucleotides read TGCAGCGTGGAAGGACTAGCGGCATACAATGAGCAGTACTTC.

A few counts support this clonotype. V is TRBV7-6 and J is TRBJ1-1, with no clear D. Trimming pared 5 bases from V and 7 bases from J, leaving 11 bases between. Germline CDR1 is SGHVS and CDR2 is FNYEAQ. This CDR3 has 12 residues. The CDR3 sequence is CASSPARFEAFF. In DNA, the CDR3 is TGTGCCAGCAGCCCCGCGCGGTTTGAAGCTTTCTTT.

The J gene is TRBJ2-7, the V gene TRBV7-6; TRBD1 matches 9 bases. V lost 4 bases to trimming and J lost 4 bases; unmatched junction nucleotides: 8. The germline CDR1 and CDR2 sequences are SGHVS and FNYEAQ. This CDR3 comprises 15 residues. The CDR3 DNA sequence: TGTGCCAGCAGCTCCAGACAGGGGGTGATTTACGAGCAGTACTTC. It yields the protein CASSSRQGVIYEQYF.

This clonotype was seen only a few times. The V and J genes are TRBV29-1 and TRBJ1-1; D might be TRBD1 (5 bases). CDR1 is SQVTM, CDR2 ANQGSEA, per germline. Trimming took off 4 bases at V and 4 bases at J, with 13 bases between the two ends. There are 13 residues in the CDR3. The CDR3: CSVGGSGPTEAFF. The DNA of the CDR3 is TGCAGCGTTGGAGGGTCAGGGCCCACTGAAGCTTTCTTT.

This clonotype has a count of ten or more. This chain connects TRBV4-1 to TRBJ2-3; D is uncertain. The CDR3 is 16 amino acids. V was cut by 0 bases and J by 5 bases, with 15 bases left in between. Looked up from germline, CDR1 is MGHRA and CDR2 is YSYEKL. CDR3 bases: TGCGCCAGCAGCCAAGATTCGACTCCCCCTGGAGATACGCAGTATTTT. Encoded protein: CASSQDSTPPGDTQYF.

As concerns this clonotype: The germline gene is not matched at one end of the junction; a read error may be the cause. The chain is built from TRBV4-3 and TRBJ2-1, with a tentative D call TRBD2 (5 bases). Germline V CDR1 and CDR2: LGHNA, YSLEER. This CDR3 is built from 15 residues. CDR3 DNA: TGCGCCAGCAGCCAGGGTGAGGGAGCTTACAATGAACAGTTCTTC. Its protein is CASSQGEGAYNEQFF.

The genes are TRBV15 and TRBJ2-3; 10 nucleotides match TRBD1. The CDR3 spans 18 residues. Losses at the gene ends were 0 bases for V and 9 bases for J; bases not matched to a gene: 15. Per the germline V gene, CDR1 is LNHNV and CDR2 is YYDKDF (reference sequence). The CDR3 region is CATSRDLGGQGISGTQYF. The CDR3 coding sequence is TGTGCCACCAGCAGAGATCTGGGGGGACAGGGGATTTCTGGGACGCAGTATTTT.

The rearrangement uses TRBV7-8 and TRBJ1-1; TRBD1 might be the D (5 bases). CDR3 length: 14 residues. Trimming took off 4 bases at V and 4 bases at J, with 13 bases between the two ends. CDR1 and CDR2 from the germline V gene are SGHVS and FQNEAQ. This CDR3 reads CASSSSGVLTEAFF. CDR3 nucleotides: TGTGCCAGCAGCTCCTCGGGGGTCCTCACTGAAGCTTTCTTT.

This clonotype was detected only a few times. The rearrangement links TRBV7-2 to TRBJ2-1; TRBD2 matches at 14 bases. The V gene's germline CDR1 is SGHTA and CDR2 FQGNSA. The CDR3 loop spans 18 amino acids. J lost 4 bases, V lost 2 bases, and 7 bases had no gene match. For the CDR3, the DNA is TGTGCCAGCAGCTTAATAAGACTAGCGGGGGGGGGTTACAATGAGCAGTTCTTC. This encodes CASSLIRLAGGGYNEQFF.

This clonotype was counted between two and nine times. The genes are TRBV20-1 and TRBJ1-4; D call uncertain. This CDR3 region has 11 residues. Germline assignment: CDR1 DFQATT and CDR2 SNEGSKA (reference sequence). Trimming stripped 4 bases from V and 7 bases from J, with 7 bases between. The CDR3 sequence: CSAKGGEKLFF. Written as DNA, the CDR3 is TGCAGTGCTAAGGGAGGTGAAAAACTGTTTTTT.

Concerning this clonotype itself: A read error may explain this, as a much larger clone is one base away. The chain links TRBV29-1 to TRBJ2-1; 13 bases fit TRBD2. J was trimmed by 6 bases and V by 6 bases; bases with no gene match: 8. The CDR3 is 15 residues long. The V gene's germline CDR1 is SQVTM and CDR2 ANQGSEA. CDR3 sequence (DNA): TGCAGCGTCGCCGGGACTAGCGGGGAGAGCAATGAGCAGTTCTTC. It specifies CSVAGTSGESNEQFF.

This clonotype showed up just a few times. V usage is TRBV9 and J usage is TRBJ2-7, with D tentatively TRBD1 (5 bases). The germline CDR1 and CDR2 sequences are SGDLS and YYNGEE. The CDR3 contains 15 residues. V was cut by 0 bases and J by 7 bases, with 17 bases left in between. The CDR3 is CASSVGSGSGDEQYF. The CDR3 DNA reads as TGTGCCAGCAGCGTAGGGTCAGGGTCTGGGGATGAGCAGTACTTC.

This clonotype was found a few times. The CDR3 DNA is TGTGCCAGCAGCACCCGGACAGGAGACGAATACACCTTC. This translates into CASSTRTGDEYTF. The J gene is TRBJ1-2, the V gene TRBV21-1; the DNA was not used to check the table's D call, TRBD1. TRBV21-1 is given as a pseudogene. The CDR3 is made up of 13 amino acids.

V usage is TRBV2 and J usage is TRBJ1-4; D uncertain. Trimming removed 7 bases from V and 10 bases from J, with 13 bases in between. The germline gives CDR1 SNHLY, CDR2 FYNNEI. CDR3 size: 12 residues. The CDR3 DNA follows: TGTGCCAGCAAAACTGTATCCGCAAAACTGTTTTTT. Its translation is CASKTVSAKLFF.

The chain recombines TRBV30 with TRBJ1-5; D gene unclear. CDR1 and CDR2 (germline): GTSNPN, SVGIG (reference sequence). Between the trimmed V and J ends, which lost 1 base and 5 bases, there was a span of 9 bases. CDR3 length equals 13 residues. The CDR3 sequence: CAWSAGYYQPQHF. CDR3 sequence (DNA): TGTGCCTGGAGTGCGGGGTACTATCAGCCCCAGCATTTT.

The rearrangement joins TRBV7-9 to TRBJ2-7; D possibly matches TRBD1 or TRBD2 (5 bases each). The V end lost 5 bases, the J end lost 7 bases, and 18 bases lay between the germline ends. Per the germline V gene, CDR1 is SEHNR and CDR2 is FQNEAQ (reference sequence). The CDR3 covers 14 residues. As DNA, the CDR3 is TGTGCCAGCAGCCCCGGGACCTACTTGCGGGAGCAGTACTTC. Its translation is CASSPGTYLREQYF.

J is TRBJ2-3 and V is TRBV5-1; 8 nucleotides match TRBD2. Germline V gene lookup returns CDR1 SGHRS and CDR2 YFSETQ. This CDR3 is 15 amino acids long. J was trimmed by 6 bases and V by 0 bases; bases with no gene match: 6. This chain's CDR3 is CASSLDGTRGDTQYF. In DNA, the CDR3 is TGCGCCAGCAGCTTGGATGGGACTAGAGGGGATACGCAGTATTTT.

This clonotype was picked up a small number of times. This sequence joins TRBV5-4 and TRBJ2-7; 8 bases line up with TRBD2. CDR1 SGHNT and CDR2 YYREEE come from the germline V gene (reference sequence). The CDR3 extends over 15 amino acids. V shed 3 bases, J shed 1 base, and the junction held 6 bases outside the gene matches. Here the CDR3 DNA reads TGTGCCAGCAGCTCGGAACTAGCGGCATCCTACGAGCAGTACTTC. It is translated as CASSSELAASYEQYF.

The chain employs TRBV4-3 and TRBJ1-1; a possible D gene is TRBD1 (5 bases). This CDR3 has 16 amino acids. V was shortened by 4 bases and J by 1 base, with 16 bases between the two germline ends. From germline, CDR1 is LGHNA and CDR2 YSLEER. CDR3 sequence reads: CASSLQPGVPNTEAFF. In nucleotides, the CDR3 is TGCGCCAGCAGCCTGCAGCCGGGGGTCCCGAACACTGAAGCTTTCTTT.

About this clonotype itself: One end of the junction varies from germline; a read error may be responsible. The chain joins TRBV29-1 to TRBJ1-4; D remains ambiguous. The CDR3 contains 11 residues. The germline V gene has CDR1 SQVTM and CDR2 ANQGSEA. The DNA for the CDR3 is TGCAGCGCCCGGGAGGATGAAAACCTGTTTTTT. It yields the protein CSAREDENLFF.